This TCR beta chain was sequenced for a study of cytomegalovirus exposure and HLA in healthy donors listed by TCRdb under 2017. Broadly, across the study: According to an earlier analysis of 587 of the donors, 150 million to 200 million T cells yielded 117 million unique TCR beta sequences and about 300 Gb of sequence data. An early release that covered about 640 HLA-typed donors contained around 300 gigabases of sequencing data and about 84 million unique TCR sequences. Among the approximately 400 genotyped donors, approximately 76% belonged to the genetic ancestry cluster associated with self-reported Caucasian donors. The study aimed to test whether cataloging public T cell receptors could reveal signatures of past pathogen exposure. The study profiled the T cell repertoires of about 720 subjects by immunosequencing and related them to cytomegalovirus serostatus. Besides the first cohort of hundreds of subjects, a separate validation cohort made up of roughly 120 different subjects was used. High-throughput TCR immunosequencing, statistical association of individual TCRs with disease status, and machine learning were combined to predict cytomegalovirus infection status. In a later analysis, previously published TCR beta repertoires from 550 to 700 donors were re-analyzed and high-resolution HLA genotyping was added so that TCR occurrence patterns could be studied. The later analysis used no new phenotypic data to find candidate immune exposures, relying instead on TCR beta sequences and their occurrence across donors. An earlier analysis of 587 of the donors used high-throughput TCR beta sequencing to judge whether each TCR beta V gene segment behaved as functional or pseudogenic. Donor age, sex, ethnicity and CMV serostatus were compiled together with the repertoire data. A later genetic analysis took genome-wide SNP genotypes for about 55% of the roughly 670 donors and used that subset as a discovery cohort. Every discovery cohort repertoire had been produced on one sequencing platform. HLA typing included class I and class II loci at four-digit resolution. Typing coverage varied by locus: about 629-640 donors for A, B, C, DRB1 and DQB1; approximately 500 for DQA1; 606 for DPA1; some 470 for DPB1. Four or five DR-DQ haplotypes were handled as single units for association and clustering, since linkage in the cohort was strong. Across some 400 genotyped donors of the cohort, an average of roughly 250,000 unique TCR beta nucleotide sequences per donor were sequenced, and approximately 17% of those sequences were non-productive. What the research found in general, with its limitations: In an earlier analysis of several hundred of the donors, most TCR beta V segments were observed in productive rearrangements about 87% or about 30% of the time, broadly matching IMGT annotations. This cohort had only TCR beta chains sequenced, and the lack of alpha or paired-chain data limited which features could be detected. In a later analysis, 15,000 to 20,000 TCR beta sequences were associated with specific HLA alleles at a false discovery rate of 0.05. Because counts were too low, roughly 16 rarely observed V segments, including chromosome 9 orphons, were excluded from the earlier analysis of under 650 of the donors. The presence/absence analyses assumed that sequencing depth was roughly uniform across donors, and that assumption may not be true. In a later analysis, HLA-associated TCR beta chains were found to be more clonally expanded and to have lower generation probabilities than equally common non-associated chains. In a later analysis, the rate of TCR association differed among HLA loci, with DRB1 alleles having the most associated TCRs and HLA-C alleles having the fewest. For the cohort, immune exposure information was limited to CMV serostatus. The sequencing pipeline was judged likely to have produced a cluster of highly shared sequence variants as a technical artifact. V-gene and J-gene trimming of TCR beta chains was associated with a missense DCLRE1C variant in a later genetic analysis, and the association was replicated in an independent cohort. Most TCR sequences were seen in very few donors, while some public TCRs were found in many individuals. In vitro tests confirmed that a few of the cytomegalovirus-associated TCR beta chains recognize cytomegalovirus antigens. A further reported finding was that TCR beta sequences accurately predicted the HLA-A and HLA-B alleles for most subjects in the first cohort. Strong co-occurrence of HLA alleles, especially DR and DQ, made assigning TCR associations to individual alleles difficult. In a later analysis, several top co-occurrence clusters were reported to appear linked to parvovirus B19, influenza, CMV and Epstein-Barr virus. Because HLA typing was unavailable for some donors at each locus, only the typed subset was used in association tests. In a later analysis, most CMV-associated TCR beta chains were found to appear HLA-restricted, with HLA associations seemingly driven largely by CMV exposure. The study listed 164 TCR beta chains as associated with cytomegalovirus. According to the authors, the approach could potentially be generalized to other disease states and immunological phenotypes. Some IMGT-functional V segments, including TRBV6-2 and TRBV6-3, could not be distinguished by the 87-base-pair reads and were therefore excluded. The classifier was reported to diagnose cytomegalovirus status with high specificity and sensitivity in both the original and validation cohorts. Compared with the approximately 720-donor mean, donors in an Asian-associated ancestry cluster had fewer N-insertions in productive TCRs, according to a later genetic analysis. Linkage disequilibrium might explain the correlated functional status among segregating V segments, but an unknown experimental factor could not be excluded.

As encoded in the germline V gene, CDR1 is LGHNA while CDR2 is YNFKEQ. The CDR3 starts with the cysteine, ends with the phenylalanine, and has 14 residues. Only the CDR3 DNA stays, 42 bases, in frame from base 1. A distance of 15 bases separates the germline ends of V and J, which lose 4 bases and 6 bases respectively. Libraries were made using the immunoSEQ multiplex PCR assay. For the multiplex PCR, a mixture combining 60 forward primers for TCR Vbeta segments and 13 reverse primers for TCR Jbeta segments was used. A multiplex PCR assay on genomic DNA amplified the CDR3 region of rearranged TCR beta genes. The Illumina HiSeq System was used to sequence the amplified TCR beta libraries as 87-base-pair reads. The study's own analysis went as follows. In a later analysis, some 80 million unique TCR beta chains were counted across the roughly 610 repertoires, and roughly 11 million of these chains were shared by at least two donors. Raw reads were error-corrected and collapsed into unique sequences by a nearest-neighbor algorithm in which closely related sequences were merged to remove PCR and sequencing errors. CDR3 sequences were aligned to IMGT reference sequences to assign V, D and J gene segments. For a sequence to be retained, at least a six-nucleotide match to both a V gene segment and a J gene segment was required. A rearrangement counted as productive if the CDR3 had no stop codons and remained in frame with V and J, and every other rearrangement counted as non-productive. Following IMGT convention, CDR3 was defined as the stretch from the second conserved V-encoded cysteine up to the conserved J-encoded phenylalanine. The earlier analysis of 550 to 650 of the donors excluded any sequence lacking an unambiguous match to a single V gene segment. In an earlier analysis of several hundred of the donors, V segments were called functional above 56.7% productive rearrangements and were called segregating when the between-donor standard deviation exceeded 5%. To diagnose cytomegalovirus status from the catalog of TCR beta chain sequences, a statistical classification framework was built. In a later analysis, TCR nucleotide sequences were compared against IMGT/GENE-DB human TR gene sequences so that V and J genes could be assigned. In a later analysis, CDR3 sequences and most-parsimonious VDJ recombination scenarios were assigned using the TCRdist pipeline. In a later analysis, each TCR beta chain was defined by its CDR3 amino acid sequence together with its V-gene family, and reads without a unique V-gene family were excluded. To address suspected cross-contamination and a sequencing artifact, a later analysis removed 592 highly shared, low-generation-probability nucleotide sequences. A later analysis calculated a clonal expansion index for each public chain from normalized within-repertoire ranks of inferred template counts. In a later analysis, generation probabilities were computed using a VDJ recombination model fitted to out-of-frame rearrangements, and the results were checked against IGoR. A later analysis scored TCR-TCR, TCR-HLA and TCR-CMV co-occurrence with hypergeometric tests, applying a repertoire-size bias correction to TCR pairs. A later analysis estimated false discovery rates by permuting HLA or CMV assignments 20 times. In a later analysis, co-occurring TCRs were grouped using DBSCAN, and TCRdist sequence similarity was added for clustering within HLA-allele-positive subsets. Repertoires with fewer than 30,000 or more than 120,000 public chains were left out of co-occurrence clustering, as were five repertoires with anomalous nucleotide sharing. Sourced from immuneACCESS, this table was stored by TCRdb with only in-frame sequences that have V and J called. A share of the clones is absent; for the studies checked, an unresolved V gene accounts for under half, and the remainder has no known explanation. That table is the source of V, J and clone size, and D and trimming were worked out from the DNA. This sample's records show over 200,000 clones. Jointly, the top ten make up over 0.75% of the sample.

In the case of this clone: Its antigen is not yet known.

In total, over 600 healthy bone marrow donors made up the cohort. All cohort members were sampled while nominally healthy, although unrecorded immune exposures were likely present. The donor was CMV seropositive and belonged to the group of 250 to 350 seropositive cohort members. Each donor provided a peripheral blood sample, and peripheral blood mononuclear cells were used for TCR beta sequencing. The Qiagen DNeasy Blood Extraction Kit was used to extract genomic DNA from the blood cell samples. The TCR sequence derives from a woman in her 30s in good health and CMV-seropositive. Material for sequencing was PBMCs. The chain is made from TRBV4-2 and TRBJ1-2; a tentative D call is TRBD1 (5 bases match). CDR3 sequence: CASSREEGADGYTF. The nucleotide sequence is TGTGCCAGCAGCCGAGAAGAAGGGGCCGATGGCTACACCTTC.